The entry below gives a single T cell receptor (beta chain) sequence along with its context. Its antigen is still unknown. MiXCR was run by TCRdb on the RT-PCR reads, yielding one entry per CDR3 protein. The sample contains about 780,000 distinct CDR3 sequences, approximately 17% of which appear only once. These data are taken from a study of response to subunit inactivated influenza vaccine. Broader study findings: The authors suggested that few new T cells are recruited per seasonal influenza vaccination.

V was clipped by 3 bases and J by 7 bases, with 20 bases between them. The CDR3 loop spans 15 amino acids. CDR1 and CDR2 from the germline V gene are DFQATT and SNEGSKA (reference sequence). Sample: PBMCs from blood, taken around 5 days after vaccination. This TCR derives from a man aged 50 to 59 who received an inactivated influenza vaccine. The J gene is TRBJ2-3, the V gene TRBV20-1; D unresolved. DNA for the CDR3: TGCAGTGCTAGGGACCGTGGCTATACTTTTAATACGCAGTATTTT. Translated: CSARDRGYTFNTQYF.